These 24 T cell receptor beta chains were all obtained from the same sample, sequenced in a study of T cell changes during pregnancy in multiple sclerosis. Data came from immunoSEQ multiplex PCR; TCRdb stores just in-frame clones and leaves some out. The top ten hold just over 2.5% of the sample, which has 65,000 to 95,000 clones, roughly 91% seen once. Sequenced here: peripheral blood, sampled after pregnancy. These receptors all stem from a female donor in good health, enrolled as a control in a pregnancy study.

This rearrangement joins TRBV5-1 to TRBJ2-3; 9 bases map to TRBD2. CDR1 and CDR2 (germline): SGHRS, YFSETQ. The CDR3 has 17 amino acids. V was pared by 3 bases and J by 1 base, with 9 bases of the junction left unmatched. This CDR3 reads CASSWGLLAGGTDTQYF. CDR3 DNA: TGCGCCAGCAGCTGGGGCTTGTTAGCGGGAGGCACAGATACGCAGTATTTT.

V is TRBV6-5 and J is TRBJ1-5, with D perhaps TRBD1 (5 bases). The CDR3 is made up of 13 amino acids. Per germline, CDR1 MNHEY and CDR2 SVGAGI. Trimming left V 0 bases short and J 5 bases short, with 5 bases between. CDR3 loop: CASSYSTDQPQHF. CDR3 coding DNA: TGTGCCAGCAGTTACTCGACAGATCAGCCCCAGCATTTT.

The chain uses TRBV14 and TRBJ2-7; TRBD1 matches at 12 bases. With 4 bases clipped from V and 5 bases from J, the junction kept 6 bases outside the gene matches. Germline assignment: CDR1 SGHDN and CDR2 FVKESK. CDR3 length: 15 residues. The CDR3 protein is CASSLPGTGGHEQYF. CDR3 bases: TGTGCCAGCAGCCTTCCCGGGACAGGGGGCCACGAGCAGTACTTC.

The V call is TRBV30, the J call TRBJ1-5; weak D call: TRBD1 (5 bases). Per the germline V gene, CDR1 is GTSNPN and CDR2 is SVGIG (reference sequence). The V and J ends lost 4 bases and 8 bases respectively, with 12 bases between them. This CDR3 is 12 amino acids long. CDR3 sequence: CAWNQGGEPQHF. CDR3 DNA sequence: TGTGCCTGGAACCAGGGTGGCGAGCCCCAGCATTTT. The full variable domain, completed using reference TRBV30 and TRBJ1-5, is SQTIHQWPATLVQPVGSPLSLECTVEGTSNPNLYWYRQAAGRGLQLLFYSVGIGQISSEVPQNLSASRPQDRQFILSSKKLLLSDSGFYLCAWNQGGEPQHFGDGTRLSIL.

This rearrangement joins TRBV30 to TRBJ1-4; D perhaps matches TRBD1 (5 bases). V shed 3 bases and J shed 7 bases, with 15 bases lying between them. Germline values: CDR1 GTSNPN, CDR2 SVGIG (reference sequence). CDR3 length: 14 amino acids. Here the CDR3 reads CAWSPGGDFEKLFF. CDR3 nucleotide sequence: TGTGCCTGGAGCCCAGGAGGGGATTTTGAAAAACTGTTTTTT.

This rearrangement joins TRBV15 to TRBJ2-7; weak D call: TRBD1 (7 bases). Germline V gene lookup returns CDR1 LNHNV and CDR2 YYDKDF (reference sequence). This CDR3 spans 12 amino acids. Trimming cost V 3 bases and J 5 bases, with 8 bases left between them. CDR3 loop: CATSSRGDEQYF. Written as DNA, the CDR3 is TGTGCCACCAGCAGCAGGGGGGACGAGCAGTACTTC.

V usage is TRBV5-8 and J usage is TRBJ2-1; perhaps TRBD1 as D (6 bases). This CDR3 comprises 17 residues. Trimming removed 3 bases from V and 5 bases from J, with 21 bases in between. Germline CDR1 SGHTS, CDR2 YDEGEE. CDR3 coding DNA: TGTGCCAGCAGCTCCCTACTACAGGGACGGGGTCACAATGAGCAGTTCTTC. Protein sequence: CASSSLLQGRGHNEQFF.

The rearrangement joins TRBV14 to TRBJ1-4; a possible D gene is TRBD1 (6 bases). CDR1 and CDR2 (germline): SGHDN, FVKESK. This CDR3 has 14 residues. V was shortened by 4 bases and J by 4 bases, with 10 bases between the two germline ends. CDR3 in amino acids: CASSRTDYNEKLFF. The DNA for the CDR3 is TGTGCCAGCAGCCGGACAGATTATAATGAAAAACTGTTTTTT.

J is TRBJ2-7 and V is TRBV11-2; TRBD2 agrees at 11 bases. V lost 5 bases and J lost 4; bases outside the gene matches: 4. The germline gives CDR1 SGHAT, CDR2 FQNNGV. This CDR3 spans 14 amino acids. CDR3 residues: CASSPGLAEYEQYF. CDR3 nucleotides: TGTGCCAGCAGCCCGGGACTAGCGGAATACGAGCAGTACTTC. The full variable domain, its missing parts supplied by reference TRBV11-2 and TRBJ2-7, is EAGVAQSPRYKIIEKRQSVAFWCNPISGHATLYWYQQILGQGPKLLIQFQNNGVVDDSQLPKDRFSAERLKGVDSTLKIQPAKLEDSAVYLCASSPGLAEYEQYFGPGTRLTVT.

The chain joins TRBV9 to TRBJ2-1, with D possibly TRBD2 on 6 matching bases. V was trimmed by 1 base and J by 0 bases, leaving 8 bases between them. The CDR3 spans 15 residues. CDR1 is SGDLS, CDR2 YYNGEE, per germline. In DNA, the CDR3 is TGTGCCAGCAGCGTACTGGGGGGCTCCTACAATGAGCAGTTCTTC. It is translated as CASSVLGGSYNEQFF.

J is TRBJ2-2 and V is TRBV10-2; a possible D gene is TRBD1 (5 bases). Deletions cut 8 bases from V and 4 bases from J, with 14 bases between. The CDR3 is 14 amino acids. Germline CDR1 WSHSY, CDR2 SAAADI. Here the CDR3 reads CASRATGITGELFF. CDR3 sequence (DNA): TGCGCCAGCCGGGCTACAGGCATCACCGGGGAGCTGTTTTTT.

The V and J genes are TRBV5-4 and TRBJ1-2; 8 nucleotides match TRBD1. The V gene's germline CDR1 is SGHNT and CDR2 YYREEE (reference sequence). CDR3 length equals 15 residues. Trimming cost V 2 bases and J 10 bases; bases outside gene matches: 13. The CDR3, as DNA: TGTGCCAGCAGCTTTCTGGGACAGGTTATGACCGCCTACACCTTC. It encodes CASSFLGQVMTAYTF.

The rearrangement links TRBV4-3 to TRBJ2-1, with 11 nucleotides matching TRBD2. The CDR3 contains 16 residues. V gave up 0 bases and J gave up 4 bases; unmatched junction bases: 2. CDR1 and CDR2 (germline): LGHNA, YSLEER. CDR3 sequence reads: CASSQEASGGYNEQFF. The CDR3 DNA sequence: TGCGCCAGCAGCCAAGAGGCTAGCGGGGGGTACAATGAGCAGTTCTTC.

The J gene is TRBJ1-2, the V gene TRBV28; 8 bases agree with TRBD1. Germline-derived CDR1 and CDR2 are MDHEN and SYDVKM. The CDR3 contains 13 residues. V gave up 7 bases and J gave up 8 bases; unmatched junction bases: 9. In DNA form, the CDR3 reads TGTGCCAGCAATTCCCAGGGGGCTTTCGGCTACACCTTC. Protein sequence: CASNSQGAFGYTF.

The chain uses TRBV28 and TRBJ2-5; 12 bases are a match to TRBD2. After removal of 5 bases from V and 5 bases from J, the junction contained 24 bases not matched to a gene. CDR1 and CDR2 (germline): MDHEN, SYDVKM. The CDR3 has 21 residues. The CDR3 DNA follows: TGTGCCAGCAGTCTTCCCCGGCTCGTGACTAGCGGGAGAGAACGGAGGGAGACCCAGTACTTC. This codes for CASSLPRLVTSGRERRETQYF.

V usage is TRBV6-1 and J usage is TRBJ2-7; D perhaps matches TRBD2 (5 bases). The CDR3 loop spans 12 amino acids. Germline-derived CDR1 and CDR2 are MNHNS and SASEGT. Trimming pared 6 bases from V and 3 bases from J, leaving 9 bases between. The CDR3 DNA reads as TGTGCCAGCAGGGATGAGGGCTACGAGCAGTACTTC. Residues: CASRDEGYEQYF.

This clone showed up just a few times. V and J are TRBV28 and TRBJ1-5, with a possible D match to TRBD1 (5 bases). The germline V gene encodes CDR1 MDHEN and CDR2 SYDVKM. CDR3 length: 15 amino acids. The V and J ends lost 2 bases and 7 bases respectively, with 15 bases between them. The CDR3 nucleotides are TGTGCCAGCAGTTTAACGGTTCCAGGGCCACAGCCCCAGCATTTT. Translation: CASSLTVPGPQPQHF.

J is TRBJ1-2 and V is TRBV5-4; tentative D call: TRBD1 (5 bases). V was pared by 6 bases and J by 1 base, with 16 bases between. Per germline, CDR1 SGHNT and CDR2 YYREEE (reference sequence). The CDR3 spans 15 residues. CDR3 sequence (DNA): TGTGCCAGCACTATTGACAGAACCTTTAACTATGGCTACACCTTC. Protein: CASTIDRTFNYGYTF.

This chain connects TRBV7-9 to TRBJ1-5; 10 positions match TRBD1. After removal of 3 bases from V and 5 bases from J, the junction contained 4 bases not matched to a gene. Germline V gene lookup returns CDR1 SEHNR and CDR2 FQNEAQ (reference sequence). The CDR3 length is 15 residues. In nucleotides, the CDR3 is TGTGCCAGCAGCTTCGGGACAGGGGACCATCAGCCCCAGCATTTT. This sequence encodes CASSFGTGDHQPQHF.

This clone occurred once. The J gene is TRBJ2-3, the V gene TRBV5-6; perhaps TRBD1 as D (5 bases). V shed 6 bases and J shed 4 bases, with 21 bases lying between them. Germline V gene data show CDR1 as SGHDT and CDR2 as YYEEEE. The CDR3 runs to 16 residues. The CDR3 nucleotides read TGTGCCAGCACTCATGGGGCAGGTTTTCGGGCAGATACGCAGTATTTT. Its protein product is CASTHGAGFRADTQYF.

V is TRBV10-2 and J is TRBJ1-1; D possibly corresponds to TRBD1 (5 bases). Germline assignment: CDR1 WSHSY and CDR2 SAAADI. V lost 7 bases and J lost 5, with 17 bases in between. The CDR3 is 14 amino acids. In DNA form, the CDR3 reads TGCGCCAGCACCCTGGACATCTTGGGGACTGAAGCTTTCTTT. Protein sequence: CASTLDILGTEAFF.

This clone has just one count. This chain links TRBV5-1 with TRBJ2-1; 8 nucleotides align to TRBD2. This CDR3 contains 14 residues. Germline-derived CDR1 and CDR2 are SGHRS and YFSETQ. J was trimmed by 7 bases and V by 6 bases; bases with no gene match: 9. CDR3 sequence reads: CASKGTGGMNEQFF. CDR3 nucleotides: TGCGCCAGCAAGGGAACGGGAGGGATGAATGAGCAGTTCTTC.

CDR3 nucleotides: TGCGCCAGCAGCCAGAGCCGGGACAGTGATGGCTACACCTTC. Protein product: CASSQSRDSDGYTF. The rearrangement joins TRBV5-1 to TRBJ1-2, with 7 bases lining up with TRBD1. Germline CDR1 reads SGHRS; CDR2 reads YFSETQ. CDR3 length: 14 amino acids. Trimming removed 4 bases from V and 6 bases from J; junction bases left unmatched: 9.

This clone was detected only once. The V gene is TRBV10-1, the J gene TRBJ1-1, with D possibly being TRBD1 (5 bases). Germline assignment: CDR1 WNHNN and CDR2 SYGVQD (reference sequence). Trimming stripped 4 bases from V and 1 base from J, with 13 bases between. The CDR3 is 15 residues long. The CDR3 reads CASSVGGARNTEAFF. The CDR3 coding sequence is TGCGCCAGCAGTGTCGGAGGGGCGCGGAACACTGAAGCTTTCTTT.